This T cell receptor (beta chain) was sequenced during a study of identical twins. General study findings and limits: Out-of-frame beta chain sequences displayed weaker excess sharing between twins. A lower insertion count was a feature of abundant cord blood beta clonotypes, with no such feature in memory repertoires. Without tracking the same donors, conclusions rested on cross-sectional statistical analysis.

V was pared by 6 bases and J by 0 bases, with 15 bases between. This CDR3 is built from 15 residues. Germline values: CDR1 MNHNS, CDR2 SASEGT. TCRdb re-called the 5' RACE reads through MiXCR, storing one row per CDR3 protein. The repertoire has some 500,000 distinct CDR3 sequences, 13% to 15% of them found once; the top ten carry about 0.97%. This clonotype showed up just a few times. What it binds is not known. The same sample was also studied in work on yellow fever vaccine responses in identical twins. As that study records: On the reported evidence, twins' vaccine T cell responses seemed partly convergent and partly personalized.

Sequences were obtained from CD4+ T cells sorted from blood. This clonotype originated in a young woman in good health. This chain uses TRBV6-1 with TRBJ2-7; no clear D gene. In DNA form, the CDR3 reads TGTGCCAGCAGCCAAGGCCAGCTAGGCTCCTACGAGCAGTACTTC. It encodes CASSQGQLGSYEQYF.